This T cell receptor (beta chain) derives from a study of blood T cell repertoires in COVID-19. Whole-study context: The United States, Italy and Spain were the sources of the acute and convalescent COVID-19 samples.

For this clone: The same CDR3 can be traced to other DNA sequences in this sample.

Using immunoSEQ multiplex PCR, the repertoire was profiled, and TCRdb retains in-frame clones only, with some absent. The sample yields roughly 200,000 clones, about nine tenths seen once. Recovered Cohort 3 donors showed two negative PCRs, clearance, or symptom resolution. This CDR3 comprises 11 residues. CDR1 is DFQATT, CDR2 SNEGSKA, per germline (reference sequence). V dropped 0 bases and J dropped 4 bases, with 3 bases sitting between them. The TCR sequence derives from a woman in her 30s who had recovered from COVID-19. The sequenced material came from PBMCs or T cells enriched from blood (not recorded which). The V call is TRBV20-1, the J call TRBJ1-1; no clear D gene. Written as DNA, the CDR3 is TGCAGTGCTAGAGATCTCACTGAAGCTTTCTTT. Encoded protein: CSARDLTEAFF.